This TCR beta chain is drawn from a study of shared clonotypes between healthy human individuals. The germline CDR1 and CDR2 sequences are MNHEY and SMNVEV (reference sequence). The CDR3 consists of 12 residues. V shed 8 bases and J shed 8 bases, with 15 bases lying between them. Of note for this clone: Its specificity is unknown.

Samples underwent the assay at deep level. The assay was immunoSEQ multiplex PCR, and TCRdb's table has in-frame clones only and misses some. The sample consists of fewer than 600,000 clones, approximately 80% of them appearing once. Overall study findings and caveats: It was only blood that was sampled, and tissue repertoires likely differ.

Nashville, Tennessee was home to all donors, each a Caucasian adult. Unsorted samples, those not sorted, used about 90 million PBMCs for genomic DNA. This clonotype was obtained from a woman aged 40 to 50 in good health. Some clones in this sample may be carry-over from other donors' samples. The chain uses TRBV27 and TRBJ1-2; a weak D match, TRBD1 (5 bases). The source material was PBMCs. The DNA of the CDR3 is TGTGCCAGCGGCAGGGAGAGGTGGGGCTACACCTTC. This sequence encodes CASGRERWGYTF.